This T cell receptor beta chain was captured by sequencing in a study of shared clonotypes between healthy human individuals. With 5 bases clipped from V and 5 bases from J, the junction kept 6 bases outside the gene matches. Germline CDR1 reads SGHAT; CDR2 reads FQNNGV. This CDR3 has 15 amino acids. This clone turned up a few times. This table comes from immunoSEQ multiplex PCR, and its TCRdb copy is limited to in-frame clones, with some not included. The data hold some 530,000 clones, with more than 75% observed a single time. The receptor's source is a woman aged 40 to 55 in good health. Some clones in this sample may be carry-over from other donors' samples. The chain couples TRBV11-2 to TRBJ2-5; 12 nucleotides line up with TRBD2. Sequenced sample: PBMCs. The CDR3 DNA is TGTGCCAGCAGCGTCGGGCTAGCGGGAGGGGAGACCCAGTACTTC. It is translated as CASSVGLAGGETQYF. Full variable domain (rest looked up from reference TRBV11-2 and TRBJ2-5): EAGVAQSPRYKIIEKRQSVAFWCNPISGHATLYWYQQILGQGPKLLIQFQNNGVVDDSQLPKDRFSAERLKGVDSTLKIQPAKLEDSAVYLCASSVGLAGGETQYFGPGTRLLVL.